These 6 T cell receptor beta chains originate from one sample sequenced in a study of Graves' ophthalmopathy and Graves' hyperthyroidism. As the template, RNA transcripts were used to amplify TCR beta CDR3 regions. RT-PCR was first run with HTBI primers, then multiplex PCR in a second round. TCRdb called the multiplex PCR reads again in MiXCR, with one record for every CDR3 protein. The top ten clones hold 9.1% of a sample with about 210,000 distinct CDR3 sequences, less than 30% of them seen once. Sequenced: peripheral blood. These receptors were taken from a man aged 50-59 years with Graves' ophthalmopathy.

This clonotype was seen repeatedly, ten times or more. The chain combines TRBV27 with TRBJ2-2; a possible D gene is TRBD1 (5 bases). Per the germline V gene, CDR1 is MNHEY and CDR2 is SMNVEV (reference sequence). This CDR3 has 14 residues. V was shortened by 6 bases and J by 6 bases, with 14 bases between the two germline ends. In DNA, the CDR3 is TGTGCCAGCAGCCCAGCAGGGATCCCCGGGGAGCTGTTTTTT. Translation: CASSPAGIPGELFF.

This clonotype was found many times. This chain connects TRBV13 to TRBJ2-5; TRBD1 agrees at 8 bases. Germline-derived CDR1 and CDR2 are PRHDT and FYEKMQ (reference sequence). V shed 5 bases and J 4 bases; nucleotides not matched to a gene: 9. The CDR3 totals 15 residues. The CDR3 bases are TGTGCCAGCAGCGGCCGACAGGGGTTCGCAGAGACCCAGTACTTC. It translates to CASSGRQGFAETQYF.

CDR3 DNA sequence: TGTGCCTGGAACGATGTGGCCGGGGCCGGGGAGCTGTTTTTT. Translation: CAWNDVAGAGELFF. The chain recombines TRBV30 with TRBJ2-2; D may be TRBD2 (5 bases). Between the trimmed V and J ends, which lost 4 bases and 6 bases, there was a span of 15 bases. CDR1 and CDR2 from the germline V gene are GTSNPN and SVGIG (reference sequence). The CDR3 runs 14 residues.

The V gene is TRBV6-5, the J gene TRBJ2-7, with 9 bases that match TRBD1. Losses at the gene ends were 9 bases for V and 3 bases for J; bases not matched to a gene: 12. CDR3 length equals 15 residues. Looked up from germline, CDR1 is MNHEY and CDR2 is SVGAGI. The CDR3: CASSHGGQGNYEQYF. DNA for the CDR3: TGTGCCAGTAGTCACGGGGGACAGGGAAACTACGAGCAGTACTTC.

This clonotype was counted many times. CDR3 sequence: CASGLVRYEQYF. DNA for the CDR3: TGTGCTAGTGGTTTGGTAAGGTACGAGCAGTACTTC. The chain employs TRBV12-5 and TRBJ2-7; no clear D. V was cut by 0 bases and J by 4 bases, with 4 bases left in between. In germline, CDR1 is LGHNT, CDR2 FRNRAP. CDR3 length: 12 residues.

This chain joins TRBV4-2 and TRBJ2-5; D is ambiguous. The length of the CDR3 is 15 residues. Germline V CDR1 and CDR2: LGHNA, YNFKEQ. Trimming removed 0 bases from V and 1 base from J, with 9 bases in between. The CDR3 region has the DNA TGTGCCAGCAGCCAAGAGCGAAACCTCCAAGAGACCCAGTACTTC. It encodes CASSQERNLQETQYF.